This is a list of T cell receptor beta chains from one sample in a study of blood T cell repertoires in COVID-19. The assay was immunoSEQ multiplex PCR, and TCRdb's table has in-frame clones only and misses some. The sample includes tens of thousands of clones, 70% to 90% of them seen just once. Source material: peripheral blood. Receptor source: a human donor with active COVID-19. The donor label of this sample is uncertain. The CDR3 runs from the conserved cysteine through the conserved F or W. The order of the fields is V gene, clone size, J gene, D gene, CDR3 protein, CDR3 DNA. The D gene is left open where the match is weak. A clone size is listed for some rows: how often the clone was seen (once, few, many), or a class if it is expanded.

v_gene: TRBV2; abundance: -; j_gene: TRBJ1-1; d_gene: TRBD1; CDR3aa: CASSGDRTLNTEAFF; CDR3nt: TGTGCCAGCAGTGGGGACAGGACCCTGAACACTGAAGCTTTCTTT
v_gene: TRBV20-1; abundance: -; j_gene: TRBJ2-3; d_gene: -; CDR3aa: CSASGAGSTDTQYF; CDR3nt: TGCAGTGCTAGTGGGGCAGGGAGCACAGATACGCAGTATTTT
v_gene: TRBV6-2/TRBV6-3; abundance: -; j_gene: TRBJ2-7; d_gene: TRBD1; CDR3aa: CASSYPQGAEQYF; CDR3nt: TGTGCCAGCAGTTACCCCCAGGGGGCCGAGCAGTACTTC
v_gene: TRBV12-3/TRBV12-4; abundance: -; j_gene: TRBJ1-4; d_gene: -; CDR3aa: CASRRGTNEKLFF; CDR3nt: TGTGCCAGCAGAAGGGGGACTAATGAAAAACTGTTTTTT
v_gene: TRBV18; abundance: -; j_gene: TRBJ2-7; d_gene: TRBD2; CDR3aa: CASLAGGSSYEQYF; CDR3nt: TGTGCCAGCCTGGCGGGAGGCAGCTCCTACGAGCAGTACTTC
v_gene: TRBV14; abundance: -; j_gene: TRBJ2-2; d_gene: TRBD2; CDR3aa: CASSLLAGGTGELFF; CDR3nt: TGTGCCAGCAGCCTCCTAGCGGGGGGCACCGGGGAGCTGTTTTTT
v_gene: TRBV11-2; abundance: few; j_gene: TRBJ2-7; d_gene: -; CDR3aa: CASSATLYEQYF; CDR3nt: TGTGCCAGCAGCGCGACACTGTACGAGCAGTACTTC
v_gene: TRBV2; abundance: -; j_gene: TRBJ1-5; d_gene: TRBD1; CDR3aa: CASSGTGGNQPQHF; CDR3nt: TGTGCCAGCAGTGGGACAGGGGGCAATCAGCCCCAGCATTTT
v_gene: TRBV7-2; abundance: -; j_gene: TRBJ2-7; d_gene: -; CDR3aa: CASSEIVHGVYEQYF; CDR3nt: TGTGCCAGCAGCGAAATTGTACACGGAGTCTACGAGCAGTACTTC
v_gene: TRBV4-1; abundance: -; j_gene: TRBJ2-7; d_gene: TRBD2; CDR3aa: CASSQRGLAGEGYEQYF; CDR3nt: TGCGCCAGCAGCCAACGCGGTTTAGCGGGAGAGGGCTACGAGCAGTACTTC
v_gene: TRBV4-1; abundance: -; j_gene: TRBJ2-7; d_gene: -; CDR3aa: CASSQITGLQADEQYF; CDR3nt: TGCGCCAGCAGCCAGATCACAGGGCTCCAGGCGGACGAGCAGTACTTC
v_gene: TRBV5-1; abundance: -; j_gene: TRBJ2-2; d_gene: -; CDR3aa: CASSLAGLRANTGELFF; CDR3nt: TGCGCCAGCAGCTTGGCGGGACTTAGGGCGAACACCGGGGAGCTGTTTTTT
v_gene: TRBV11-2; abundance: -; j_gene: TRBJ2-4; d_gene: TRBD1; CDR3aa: CASSPTGGRNIQYF; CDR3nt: TGTGCCAGCAGCCCCACAGGGGGTCGAAACATTCAGTACTTC
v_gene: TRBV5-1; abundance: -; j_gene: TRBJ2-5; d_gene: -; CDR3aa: CASSLSASEETQYF; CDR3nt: TGCGCCAGCAGCTTGTCGGCTAGTGAAGAGACCCAGTACTTC
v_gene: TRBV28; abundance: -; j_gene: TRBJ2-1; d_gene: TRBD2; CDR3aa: CASSGNRDGRYNEQFF; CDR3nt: TGTGCCAGCAGTGGGAACCGGGACGGGAGGTACAATGAGCAGTTCTTC
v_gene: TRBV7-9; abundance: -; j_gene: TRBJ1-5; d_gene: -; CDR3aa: CASSLTENSQPQHF; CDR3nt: TGTGCCAGCAGCTTAACCGAAAATAGTCAGCCCCAGCATTTT
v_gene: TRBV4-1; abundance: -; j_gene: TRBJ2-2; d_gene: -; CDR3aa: CASSQGQGNTGELFF; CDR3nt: TGCGCCAGCAGCCAAGGGCAGGGAAACACCGGGGAGCTGTTTTTT